This record covers a single T cell receptor beta chain. Its antigen is not identified. The sample carries other DNA sequences with the same CDR3. CDR3 length: 15 amino acids. From germline, CDR1 is SGHRS and CDR2 YFSETQ. The V and J ends lost 0 bases and 0 bases respectively, with 10 bases between them. This entry comes from a study of shared clonotypes between healthy human individuals. Findings and caveats of the study: Owing to a small donor count, the genetic and exposure-history diversity represented was limited.

Investigators spread the genomic DNA of each subset evenly over several immunoSEQ plates. Sequenced by immunoSEQ multiplex PCR; TCRdb stores in-frame clones only, minus some. Seen here are millions of clones, 90% to 95% observed once, and the top ten hold around 0.13%. J is TRBJ2-7 and V is TRBV5-1; maybe TRBD1 (6 bases). Input material: naive CD4+ T cells sorted from blood. Noted subset: CD45RA+ positively selected. The receptor was derived from a man aged 18-30 years in good health. CDR3 sequence: CASSLVGQSSYEQYF. The CDR3 DNA reads as TGCGCCAGCAGCTTGGTAGGACAGAGCTCCTACGAGCAGTACTTC.